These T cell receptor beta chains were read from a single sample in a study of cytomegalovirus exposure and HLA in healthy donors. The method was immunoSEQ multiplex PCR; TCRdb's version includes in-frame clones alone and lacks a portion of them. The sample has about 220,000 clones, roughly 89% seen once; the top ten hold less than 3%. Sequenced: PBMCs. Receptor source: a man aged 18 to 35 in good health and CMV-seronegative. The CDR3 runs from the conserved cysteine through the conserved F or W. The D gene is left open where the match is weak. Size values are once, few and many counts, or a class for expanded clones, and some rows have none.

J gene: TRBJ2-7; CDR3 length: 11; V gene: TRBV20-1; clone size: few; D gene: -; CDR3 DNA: TGCAGTGCAACCAAGGAGAACGAGCAGTACTTC; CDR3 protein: CSATKENEQYF
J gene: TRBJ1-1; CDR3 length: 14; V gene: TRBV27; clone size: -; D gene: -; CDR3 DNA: TGTGCCAGCAACCTAAACGGCGGGAACACTGAAGCTTTCTTT; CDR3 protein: CASNLNGGNTEAFF
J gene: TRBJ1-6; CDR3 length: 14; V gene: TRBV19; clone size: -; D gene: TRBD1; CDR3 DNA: TGTGCCAGTAGTATTGACAGGGGGGATTCACCCCTCCACTTT; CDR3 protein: CASSIDRGDSPLHF
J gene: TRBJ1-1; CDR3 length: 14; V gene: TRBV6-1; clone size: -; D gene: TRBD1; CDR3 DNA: TGTGCCAGCACCCTAACTCCGACAGGGCCTGAAGCTTTCTTT; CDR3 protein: CASTLTPTGPEAFF
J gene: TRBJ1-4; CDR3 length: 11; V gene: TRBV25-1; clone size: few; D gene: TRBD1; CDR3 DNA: TGTGCCGACCGGACAGGGTTAAAACTGTTTTTT; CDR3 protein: CADRTGLKLFF
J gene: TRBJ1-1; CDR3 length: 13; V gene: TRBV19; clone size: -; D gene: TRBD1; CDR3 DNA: TGTGCCAGCCTTCAAACAGGGGCCACTGAAGCTTTCTTT; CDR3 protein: CASLQTGATEAFF
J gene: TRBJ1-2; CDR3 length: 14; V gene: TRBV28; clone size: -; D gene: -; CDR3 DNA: TGTGCCAGCAGGAGCGGGGCAGGCAACTATGGCTACACCTTC; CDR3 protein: CASRSGAGNYGYTF
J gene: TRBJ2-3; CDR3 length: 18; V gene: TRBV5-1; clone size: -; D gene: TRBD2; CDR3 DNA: TGCGCCAGCACCCCTGGGAGTGGTTCCCGGGGGGTCACAGATACGCAGTATTTT; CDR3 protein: CASTPGSGSRGVTDTQYF
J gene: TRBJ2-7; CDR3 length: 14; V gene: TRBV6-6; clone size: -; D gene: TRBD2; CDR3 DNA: TGTGCCACCAACTTGGGGACTAGCGGATACGAGCAGTACTTC; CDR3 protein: CATNLGTSGYEQYF
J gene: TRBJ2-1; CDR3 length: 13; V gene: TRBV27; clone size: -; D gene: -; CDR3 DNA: TGTACCAGTACCAATTTAGCGCACAATGAGCAGTTCTTC; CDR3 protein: CTSTNLAHNEQFF
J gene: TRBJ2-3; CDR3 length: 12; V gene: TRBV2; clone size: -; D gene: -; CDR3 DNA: TGTGCCAGTAAGCGGTACACAGATACGCAGTATTTT; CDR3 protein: CASKRYTDTQYF
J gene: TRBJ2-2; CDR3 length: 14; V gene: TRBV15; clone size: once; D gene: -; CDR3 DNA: TGTGCCACCAGCAGAGTTGGAGCGGCGGGGGAGCTGTTTTTT; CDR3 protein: CATSRVGAAGELFF
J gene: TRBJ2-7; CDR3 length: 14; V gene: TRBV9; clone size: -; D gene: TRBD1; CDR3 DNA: TGTGCCAGCAGCTTCCAACAGGGGAGCCACGAGCAGTACTTC; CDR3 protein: CASSFQQGSHEQYF
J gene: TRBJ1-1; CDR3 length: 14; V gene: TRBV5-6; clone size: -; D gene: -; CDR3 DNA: TGTGCCAGCAGCACCTTCGACAGGCCCCTGGAAGCTTTCTTT; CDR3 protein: CASSTFDRPLEAFF
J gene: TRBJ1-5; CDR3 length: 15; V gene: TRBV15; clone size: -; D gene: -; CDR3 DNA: TGTGCCACCAGCAGAGACAGGGTCGGCAATCAGCCCCAGCATTTT; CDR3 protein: CATSRDRVGNQPQHF
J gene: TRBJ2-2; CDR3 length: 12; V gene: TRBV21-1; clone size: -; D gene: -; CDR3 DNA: TGTGCCAGCAGCAAAGAGCAAGCGCTTCTGTTTTTT; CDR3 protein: CASSKEQALLFF
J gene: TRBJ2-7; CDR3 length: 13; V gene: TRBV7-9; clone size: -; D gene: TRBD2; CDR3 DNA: TGTGCCAGCAGCCCGACTAGCGGGTACGAGCAGTACTTC; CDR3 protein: CASSPTSGYEQYF
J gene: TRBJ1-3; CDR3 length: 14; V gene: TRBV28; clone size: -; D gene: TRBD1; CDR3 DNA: TGTGCCAGCAATACAGGGGGCTCTGGAAACACCATATATTTT; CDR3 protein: CASNTGGSGNTIYF
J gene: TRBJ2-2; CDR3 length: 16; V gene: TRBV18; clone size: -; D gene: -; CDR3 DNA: TGTGCCAGCTCACCACGCAGACCTAGCGAGACCGGGGAGCTGTTTTTT; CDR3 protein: CASSPRRPSETGELFF
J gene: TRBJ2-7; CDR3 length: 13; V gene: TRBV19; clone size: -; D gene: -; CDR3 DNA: TGTGCCAGTAGTATAGGTGAGGGCCACGAGCAGTACTTC; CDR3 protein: CASSIGEGHEQYF
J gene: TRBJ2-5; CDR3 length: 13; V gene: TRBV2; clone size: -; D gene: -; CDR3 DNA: TGTGCCAGCAACCCCCCGGTACGAGAGACCCAGTACTTC; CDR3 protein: CASNPPVRETQYF
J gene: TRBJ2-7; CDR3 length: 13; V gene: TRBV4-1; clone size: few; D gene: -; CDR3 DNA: TGCGCCAGCAGCCAAGAAGTTCGGTACGAGCAGTACTTC; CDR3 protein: CASSQEVRYEQYF
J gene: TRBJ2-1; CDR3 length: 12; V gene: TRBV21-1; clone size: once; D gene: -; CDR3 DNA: TGTGCCAGCGCCGGGACTCCCAATGAGCAGTTCTTC; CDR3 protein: CASAGTPNEQFF
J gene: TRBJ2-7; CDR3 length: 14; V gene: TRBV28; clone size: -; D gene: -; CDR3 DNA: TGTGCCAGCCTGTCGGGGGTCGGACCCTACGAGCAGTACTTC; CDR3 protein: CASLSGVGPYEQYF
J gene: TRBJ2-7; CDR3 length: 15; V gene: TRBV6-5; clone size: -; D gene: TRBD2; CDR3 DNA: TGTGCCAGCAGTTACGGTATAGCGGGAGTCTACGAGCAGTACTTC; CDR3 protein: CASSYGIAGVYEQYF
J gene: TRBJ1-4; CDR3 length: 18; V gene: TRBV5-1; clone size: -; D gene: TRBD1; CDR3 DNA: TGCGCCAGCAGCTTGGGGCGACAGGGGGCGGGGAACAATGAAAAACTGTTTTTT; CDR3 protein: CASSLGRQGAGNNEKLFF
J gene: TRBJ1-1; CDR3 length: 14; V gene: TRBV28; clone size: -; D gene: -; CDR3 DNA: TGTGCCAGCAGTGCCCCAGGGCTCGGCACTGAAGCTTTCTTT; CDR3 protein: CASSAPGLGTEAFF
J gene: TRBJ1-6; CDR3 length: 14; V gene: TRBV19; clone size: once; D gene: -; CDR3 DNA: TGTGCCAGTAGCGCTGTGGAGGGTAATTCACCCCTCCACTTT; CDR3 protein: CASSAVEGNSPLHF
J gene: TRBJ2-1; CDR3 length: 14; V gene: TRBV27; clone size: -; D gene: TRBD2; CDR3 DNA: TGTGCCAGCAGCCGACTAGCGGGGTACAATGAGCAGTTCTTC; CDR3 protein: CASSRLAGYNEQFF
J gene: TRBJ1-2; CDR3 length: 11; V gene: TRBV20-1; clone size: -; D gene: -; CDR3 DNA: TGCAGTGCTAGACAGGGGTATGGCTACACCTTC; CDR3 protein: CSARQGYGYTF
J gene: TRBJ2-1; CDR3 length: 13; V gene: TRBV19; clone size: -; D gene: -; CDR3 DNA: TGTGCCAGTACCCCCCTGGGAGCGAGTGAGCAGTTCTTC; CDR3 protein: CASTPLGASEQFF
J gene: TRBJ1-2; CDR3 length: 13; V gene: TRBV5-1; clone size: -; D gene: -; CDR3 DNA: TGCGCCAGCAGCTTAAGTTGGAGCCTGGGCTACACCTTC; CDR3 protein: CASSLSWSLGYTF
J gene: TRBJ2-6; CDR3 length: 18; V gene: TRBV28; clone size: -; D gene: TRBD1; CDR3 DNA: TGTGCCAGCAGCAACTTGGGACAGGGGGAATTTGGGGCCAACGTCCTGACTTTC; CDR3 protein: CASSNLGQGEFGANVLTF